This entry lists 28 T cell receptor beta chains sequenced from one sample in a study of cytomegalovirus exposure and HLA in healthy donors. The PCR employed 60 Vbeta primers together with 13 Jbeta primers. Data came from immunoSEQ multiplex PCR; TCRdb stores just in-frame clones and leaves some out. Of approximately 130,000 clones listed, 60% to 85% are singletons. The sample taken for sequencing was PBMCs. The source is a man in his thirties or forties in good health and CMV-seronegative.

This CDR3 reads CASSLRTGWATEAFF. The DNA of the CDR3 is TGTGCCAGCAGTCTCCGGACAGGGTGGGCCACTGAAGCTTTCTTT. The rearrangement uses TRBV27 and TRBJ1-1; 8 positions match TRBD1. V trimming: 5 bases; J trimming: 4 bases; junction bases outside the gene matches: 9. The CDR3 consists of 15 residues. Germline CDR1 reads MNHEY; CDR2 reads SMNVEV (reference sequence).

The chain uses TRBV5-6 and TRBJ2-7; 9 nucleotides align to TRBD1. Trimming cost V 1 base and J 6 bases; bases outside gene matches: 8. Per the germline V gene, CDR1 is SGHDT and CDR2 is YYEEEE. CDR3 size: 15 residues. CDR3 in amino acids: CASSLSGTGYGEQYF. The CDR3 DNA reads TGTGCCAGCAGCTTGAGTGGGACAGGGTACGGCGAGCAGTACTTC.

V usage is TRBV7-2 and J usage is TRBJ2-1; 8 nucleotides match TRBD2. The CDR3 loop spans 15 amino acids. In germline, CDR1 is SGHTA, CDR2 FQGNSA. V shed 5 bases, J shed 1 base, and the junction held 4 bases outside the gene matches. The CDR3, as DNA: TGTGCCAGCAGCGGCCGGGGGGGGTCCTACAATGAGCAGTTCTTC. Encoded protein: CASSGRGGSYNEQFF.

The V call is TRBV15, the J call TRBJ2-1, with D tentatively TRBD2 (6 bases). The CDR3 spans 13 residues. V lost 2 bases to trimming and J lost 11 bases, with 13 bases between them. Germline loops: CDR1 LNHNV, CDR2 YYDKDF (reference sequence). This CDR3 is CATSRPRGPKQFF. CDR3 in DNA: TGTGCCACCAGCAGACCGCGGGGCCCAAAGCAGTTCTTC.

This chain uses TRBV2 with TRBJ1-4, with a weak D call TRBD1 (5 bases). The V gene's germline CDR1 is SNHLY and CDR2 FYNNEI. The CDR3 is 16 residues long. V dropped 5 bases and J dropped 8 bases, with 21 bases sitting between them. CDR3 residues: CASSLSRDGAGEKLFF. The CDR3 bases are TGTGCCAGCAGTCTATCCCGGGACGGCGCGGGGGAAAAACTGTTTTTT.

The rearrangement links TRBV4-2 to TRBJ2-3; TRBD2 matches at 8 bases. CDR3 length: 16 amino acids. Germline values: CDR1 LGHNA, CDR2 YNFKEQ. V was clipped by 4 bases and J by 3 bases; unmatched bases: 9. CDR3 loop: CASSPAGGGATDTQYF. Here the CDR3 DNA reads TGTGCCAGCAGCCCCGCGGGAGGCGGCGCTACAGATACGCAGTATTTT.

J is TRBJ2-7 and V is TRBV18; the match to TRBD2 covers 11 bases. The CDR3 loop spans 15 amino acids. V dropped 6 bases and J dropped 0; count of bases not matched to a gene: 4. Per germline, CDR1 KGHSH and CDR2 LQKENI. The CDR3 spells CASSASGRSSYEQYF. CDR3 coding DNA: TGTGCCAGCTCCGCTAGCGGGAGGTCCTCCTACGAGCAGTACTTC.

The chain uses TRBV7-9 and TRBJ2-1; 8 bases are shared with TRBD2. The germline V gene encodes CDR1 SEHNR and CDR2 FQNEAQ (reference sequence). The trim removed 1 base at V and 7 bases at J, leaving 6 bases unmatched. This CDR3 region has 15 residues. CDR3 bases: TGTGCCAGCAGCTTAGTTGGAAGCGGGAGAAATGAGCAGTTCTTC. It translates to CASSLVGSGRNEQFF.

The DNA for the CDR3 is TGTGCCAGCAGTCTGATGCTCGGACAGGGTTCCGAGCAGTACTTC. Its protein product is CASSLMLGQGSEQYF. The V gene is TRBV14, the J gene TRBJ2-7, with 8 bases fitting TRBD1. Per germline, CDR1 SGHDN and CDR2 FVKESK. The CDR3 is 15 residues long. Trimming took 6 bases from V and 6 from J; bases not matched to a gene: 13.

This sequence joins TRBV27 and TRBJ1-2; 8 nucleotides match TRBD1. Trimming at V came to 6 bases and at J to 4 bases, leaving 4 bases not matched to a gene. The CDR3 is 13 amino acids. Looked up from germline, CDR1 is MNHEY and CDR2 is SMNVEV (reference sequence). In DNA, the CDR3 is TGTGCCAGCAGATTGACAGGGGCCTATGGCTACACCTTC. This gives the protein CASRLTGAYGYTF.

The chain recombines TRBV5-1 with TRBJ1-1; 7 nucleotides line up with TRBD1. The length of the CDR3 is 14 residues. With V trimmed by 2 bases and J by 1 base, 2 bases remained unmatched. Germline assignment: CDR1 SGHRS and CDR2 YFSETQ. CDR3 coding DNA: TGCGCCAGCAGCTTATCAGGGGGGAACACTGAAGCTTTCTTT. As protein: CASSLSGGNTEAFF.

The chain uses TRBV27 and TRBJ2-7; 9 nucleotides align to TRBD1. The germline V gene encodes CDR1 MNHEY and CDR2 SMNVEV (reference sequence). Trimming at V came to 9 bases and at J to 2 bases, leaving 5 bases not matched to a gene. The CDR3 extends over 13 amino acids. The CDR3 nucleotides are TGTGCCAGTCGGAGACAGGGGGCCTACGAGCAGTACTTC. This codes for CASRRQGAYEQYF.

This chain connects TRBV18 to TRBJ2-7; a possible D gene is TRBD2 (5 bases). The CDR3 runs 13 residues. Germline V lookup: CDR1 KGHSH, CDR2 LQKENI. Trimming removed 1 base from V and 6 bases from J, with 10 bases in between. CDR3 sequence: CASSPQGSREQYF. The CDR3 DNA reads TGTGCCAGCTCACCACAAGGGAGCCGCGAGCAGTACTTC.

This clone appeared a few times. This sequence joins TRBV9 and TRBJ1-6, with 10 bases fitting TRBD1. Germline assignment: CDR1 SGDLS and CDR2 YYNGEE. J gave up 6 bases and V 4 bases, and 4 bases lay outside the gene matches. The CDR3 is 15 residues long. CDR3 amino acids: CASSYRTGGNSPLHF. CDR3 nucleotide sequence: TGTGCCAGCAGCTACCGGACAGGGGGTAATTCACCCCTCCACTTT.

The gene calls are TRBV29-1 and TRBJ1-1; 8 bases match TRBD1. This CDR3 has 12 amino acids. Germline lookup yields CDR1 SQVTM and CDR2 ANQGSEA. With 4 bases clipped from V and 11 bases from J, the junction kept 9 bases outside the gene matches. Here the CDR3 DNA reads TGCAGCGTTGGACAAAACACAGGGGGTGCTTTCTTT. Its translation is CSVGQNTGGAFF.

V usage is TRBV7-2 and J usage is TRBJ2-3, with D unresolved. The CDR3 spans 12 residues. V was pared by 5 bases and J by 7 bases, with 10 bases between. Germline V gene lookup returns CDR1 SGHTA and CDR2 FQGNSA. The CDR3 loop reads CASSPDSYTQYF. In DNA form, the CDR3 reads TGTGCCAGCAGCCCAGACTCATATACGCAGTATTTT.

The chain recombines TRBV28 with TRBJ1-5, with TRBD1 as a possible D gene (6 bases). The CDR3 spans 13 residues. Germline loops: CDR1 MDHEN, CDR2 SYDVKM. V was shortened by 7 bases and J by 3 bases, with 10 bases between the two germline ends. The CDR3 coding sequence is TGTGCCAGCAAGGACAGCCACAATCAGCCCCAGCATTTT. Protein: CASKDSHNQPQHF.

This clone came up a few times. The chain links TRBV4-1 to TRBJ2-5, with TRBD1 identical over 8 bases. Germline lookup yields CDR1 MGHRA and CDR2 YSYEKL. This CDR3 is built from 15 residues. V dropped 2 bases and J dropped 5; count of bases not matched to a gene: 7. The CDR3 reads CASSQPDRVAETQYF. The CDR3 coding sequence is TGCGCCAGCAGCCAACCGGACAGGGTTGCTGAGACCCAGTACTTC.

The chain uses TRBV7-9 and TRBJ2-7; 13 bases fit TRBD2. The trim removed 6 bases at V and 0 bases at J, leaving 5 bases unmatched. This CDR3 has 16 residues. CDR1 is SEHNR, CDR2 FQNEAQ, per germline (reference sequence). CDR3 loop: CASSSGLAGNSYEQYF. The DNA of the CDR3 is TGTGCCAGCAGTTCGGGACTAGCGGGAAACTCCTACGAGCAGTACTTC.

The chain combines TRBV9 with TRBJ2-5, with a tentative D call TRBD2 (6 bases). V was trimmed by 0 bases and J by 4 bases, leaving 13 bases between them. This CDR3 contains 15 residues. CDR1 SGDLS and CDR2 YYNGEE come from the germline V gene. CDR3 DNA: TGTGCCAGCAGCGTAGCGCCCCTGGGGGGAGAGACCCAGTACTTC. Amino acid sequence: CASSVAPLGGETQYF. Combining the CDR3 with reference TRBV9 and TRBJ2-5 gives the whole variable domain DSGVTQTPKHLITATGQRVTLRCSPRSGDLSVYWYQQSLDQGLQFLIQYYNGEERAKGNILERFSAQQFPDLHSELNLSSLELGDSALYFCASSVAPLGGETQYFGPGTRLLVL.

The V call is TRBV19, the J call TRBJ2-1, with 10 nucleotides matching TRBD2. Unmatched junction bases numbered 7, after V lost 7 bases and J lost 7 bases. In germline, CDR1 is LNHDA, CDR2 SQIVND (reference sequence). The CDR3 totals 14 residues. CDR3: CASTERGGHNEQFF. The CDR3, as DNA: TGTGCCAGTACGGAGCGGGGGGGCCATAATGAGCAGTTCTTC.

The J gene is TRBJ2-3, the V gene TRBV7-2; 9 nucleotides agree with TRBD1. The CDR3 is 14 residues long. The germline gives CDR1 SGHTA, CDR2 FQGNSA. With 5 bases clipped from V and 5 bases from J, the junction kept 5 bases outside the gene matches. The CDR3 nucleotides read TGTGCCAGCAGCAAACAGGGGGCAGGAGATACGCAGTATTTT. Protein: CASSKQGAGDTQYF.

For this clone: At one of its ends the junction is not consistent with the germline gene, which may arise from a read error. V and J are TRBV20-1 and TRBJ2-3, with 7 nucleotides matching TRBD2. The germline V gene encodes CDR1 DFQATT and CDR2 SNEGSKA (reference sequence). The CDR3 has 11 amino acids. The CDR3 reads CSAREGQSMDF. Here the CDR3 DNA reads TGCAGTGCCAGGGAGGGCCAGAGTATGGATTTT.

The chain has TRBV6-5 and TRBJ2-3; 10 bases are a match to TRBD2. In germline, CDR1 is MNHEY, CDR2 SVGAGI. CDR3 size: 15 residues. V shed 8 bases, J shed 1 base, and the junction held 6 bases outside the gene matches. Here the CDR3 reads CASVASGGRTDTQYF. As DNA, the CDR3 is TGTGCCAGCGTCGCTAGCGGGGGACGCACAGATACGCAGTATTTT.

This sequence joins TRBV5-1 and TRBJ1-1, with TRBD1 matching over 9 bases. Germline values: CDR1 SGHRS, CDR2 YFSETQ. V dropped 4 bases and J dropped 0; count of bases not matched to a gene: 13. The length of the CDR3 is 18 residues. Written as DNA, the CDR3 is TGCGCCAGCAGCCCAGACAGGGGGAATCTAAATGTGAACACTGAAGCTTTCTTT. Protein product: CASSPDRGNLNVNTEAFF.

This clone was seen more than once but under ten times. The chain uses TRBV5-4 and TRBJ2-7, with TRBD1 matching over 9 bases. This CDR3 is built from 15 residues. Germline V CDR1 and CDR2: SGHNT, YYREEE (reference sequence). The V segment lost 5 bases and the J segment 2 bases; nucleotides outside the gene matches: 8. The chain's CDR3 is CASRPDRGIPYEQYF. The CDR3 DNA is TGTGCCAGCAGACCAGACAGGGGGATCCCCTACGAGCAGTACTTC. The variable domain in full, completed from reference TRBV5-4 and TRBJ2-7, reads ETGVTQSPTHLIKTRGQQVTLRCSSQSGHNTVSWYQQALGQGPQFIFQYYREEENGRGNFPPRFSGLQFPNYSSELNVNALELDDSALYLCASRPDRGIPYEQYFGPGTRLTVT.

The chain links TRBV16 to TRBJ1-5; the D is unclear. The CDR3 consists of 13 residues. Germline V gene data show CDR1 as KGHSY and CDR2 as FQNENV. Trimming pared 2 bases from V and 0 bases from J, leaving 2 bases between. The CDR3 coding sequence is TGTGCCAGCAGCCAACTTAGCAATCAGCCCCAGCATTTT. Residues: CASSQLSNQPQHF.

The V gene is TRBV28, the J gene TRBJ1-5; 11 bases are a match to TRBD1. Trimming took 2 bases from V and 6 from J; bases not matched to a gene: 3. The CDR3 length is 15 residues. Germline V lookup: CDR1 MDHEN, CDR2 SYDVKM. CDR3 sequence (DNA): TGTGCCAGCAGTTTAGGGACAGGGGGGAGTCAGCCCCAGCATTTT. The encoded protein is CASSLGTGGSQPQHF. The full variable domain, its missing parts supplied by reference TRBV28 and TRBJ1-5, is DVKVTQSSRYLVKRTGEKVFLECVQDMDHENMFWYRQDPGLGLRLIYFSYDVKMKEKGDIPEGYSVSREKKERFSLILESASTNQTSMYLCASSLGTGGSQPQHFGDGTRLSIL.